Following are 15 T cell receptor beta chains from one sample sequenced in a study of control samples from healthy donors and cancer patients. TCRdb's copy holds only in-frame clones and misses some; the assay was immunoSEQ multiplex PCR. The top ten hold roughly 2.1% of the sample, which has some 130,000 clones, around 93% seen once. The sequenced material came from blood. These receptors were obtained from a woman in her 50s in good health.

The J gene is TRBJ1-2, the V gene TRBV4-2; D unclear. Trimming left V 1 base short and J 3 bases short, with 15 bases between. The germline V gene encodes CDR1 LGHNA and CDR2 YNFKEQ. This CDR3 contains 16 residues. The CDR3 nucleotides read TGTGCCAGCAGCCAAGTTTCCCAGGCACTAGACTATGGCTACACCTTC. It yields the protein CASSQVSQALDYGYTF.

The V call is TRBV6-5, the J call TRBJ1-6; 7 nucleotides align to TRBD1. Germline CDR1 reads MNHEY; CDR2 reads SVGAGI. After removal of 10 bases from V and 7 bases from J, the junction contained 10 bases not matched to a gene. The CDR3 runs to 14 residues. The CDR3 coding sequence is TGTGCCATTACGGCCGGGACAGAAAATTCACCCCTCCACTTT. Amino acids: CAITAGTENSPLHF.

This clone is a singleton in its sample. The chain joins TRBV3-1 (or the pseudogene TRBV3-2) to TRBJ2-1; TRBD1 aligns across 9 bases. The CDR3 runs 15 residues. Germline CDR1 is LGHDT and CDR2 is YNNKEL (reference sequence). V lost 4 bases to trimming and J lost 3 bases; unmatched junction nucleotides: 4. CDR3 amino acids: CASSRRQGVYNEQFF. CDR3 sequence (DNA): TGTGCCAGCAGCCGTAGACAGGGGGTCTACAATGAGCAGTTCTTC.

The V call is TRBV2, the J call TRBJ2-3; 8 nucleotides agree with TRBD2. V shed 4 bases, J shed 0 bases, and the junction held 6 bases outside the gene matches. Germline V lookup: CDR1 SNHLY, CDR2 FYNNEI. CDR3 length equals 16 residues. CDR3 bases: TGTGCCAGCAGTGGGGAGACTAGCGCCAGCACAGATACGCAGTATTTT. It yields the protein CASSGETSASTDTQYF.

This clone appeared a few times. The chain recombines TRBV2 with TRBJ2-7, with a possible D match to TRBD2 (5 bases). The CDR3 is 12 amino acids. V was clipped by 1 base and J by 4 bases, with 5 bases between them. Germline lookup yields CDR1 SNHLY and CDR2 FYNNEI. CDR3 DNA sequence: TGTGCCAGCAGTGAAGGAGGGTACGAGCAGTACTTC. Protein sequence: CASSEGGYEQYF.

In DNA form, the CDR3 reads TGTGCCAGCAGCACACAATCCGGCTTAGACTCTGGAAACACCATATATTTT. It codes for CASSTQSGLDSGNTIYF. The gene calls are TRBV13 and TRBJ1-3; D is undetermined. Germline V CDR1 and CDR2: PRHDT, FYEKMQ (reference sequence). The V end lost 5 bases, the J end lost 0 bases, and 17 bases lay between the germline ends. The length of the CDR3 is 17 residues.

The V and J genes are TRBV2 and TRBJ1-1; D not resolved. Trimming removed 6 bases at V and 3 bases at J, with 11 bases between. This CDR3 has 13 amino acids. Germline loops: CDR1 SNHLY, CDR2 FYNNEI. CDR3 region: CASSQKGDTEAFF. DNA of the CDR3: TGTGCCAGCAGCCAAAAGGGAGACACTGAAGCTTTCTTT.

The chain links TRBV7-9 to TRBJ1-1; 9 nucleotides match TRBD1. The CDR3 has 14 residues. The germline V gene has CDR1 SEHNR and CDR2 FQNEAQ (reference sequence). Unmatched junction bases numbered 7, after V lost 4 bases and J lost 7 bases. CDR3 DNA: TGTGCCAGCAGCTCCACTGACAGGGGGAGTGAAGCTTTCTTT. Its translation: CASSSTDRGSEAFF.

The CDR3 protein is CASAYTGNTEAFF. The DNA for the CDR3 is TGCGCCAGCGCGTACACGGGTAACACTGAAGCTTTCTTT. This chain uses TRBV4-1 with TRBJ1-1; D call uncertain. V was clipped by 8 bases and J by 2 bases, with 12 bases between them. CDR1 and CDR2 (germline): MGHRA, YSYEKL. The length of the CDR3 is 13 residues.

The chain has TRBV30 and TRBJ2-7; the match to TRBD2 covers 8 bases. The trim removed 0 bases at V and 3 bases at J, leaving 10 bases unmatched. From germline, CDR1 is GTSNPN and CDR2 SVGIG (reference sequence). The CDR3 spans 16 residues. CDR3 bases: TGTGCCTGGAGTGTGTTATCGGGAGGGGGTTTCTACGAGCAGTACTTC. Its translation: CAWSVLSGGGFYEQYF. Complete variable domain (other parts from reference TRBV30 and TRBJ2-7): SQTIHQWPATLVQPVGSPLSLECTVEGTSNPNLYWYRQAAGRGLQLLFYSVGIGQISSEVPQNLSASRPQDRQFILSSKKLLLSDSGFYLCAWSVLSGGGFYEQYFGPGTRLTVT.

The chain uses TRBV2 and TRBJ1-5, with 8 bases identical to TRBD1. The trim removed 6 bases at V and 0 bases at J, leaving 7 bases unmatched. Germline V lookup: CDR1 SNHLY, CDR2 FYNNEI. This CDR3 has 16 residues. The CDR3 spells CASSSDRADSNQPQHF. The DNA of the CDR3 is TGTGCCAGCAGCTCGGACAGGGCGGATAGCAATCAGCCCCAGCATTTT.

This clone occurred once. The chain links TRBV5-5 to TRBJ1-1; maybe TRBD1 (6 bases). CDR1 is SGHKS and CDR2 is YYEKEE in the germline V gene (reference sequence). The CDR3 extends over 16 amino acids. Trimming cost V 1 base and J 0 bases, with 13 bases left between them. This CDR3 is CASSLIVGGMNTEAFF. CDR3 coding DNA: TGTGCCAGCAGCTTGATTGTTGGGGGCATGAACACTGAAGCTTTCTTT.

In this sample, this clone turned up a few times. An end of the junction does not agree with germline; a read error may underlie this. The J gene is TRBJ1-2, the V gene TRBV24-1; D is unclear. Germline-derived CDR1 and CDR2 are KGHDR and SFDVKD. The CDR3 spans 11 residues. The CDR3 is CASEQFGSTLF. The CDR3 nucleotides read TGTGCCTCCGAACAGTTCGGATCAACTCTCTTC.

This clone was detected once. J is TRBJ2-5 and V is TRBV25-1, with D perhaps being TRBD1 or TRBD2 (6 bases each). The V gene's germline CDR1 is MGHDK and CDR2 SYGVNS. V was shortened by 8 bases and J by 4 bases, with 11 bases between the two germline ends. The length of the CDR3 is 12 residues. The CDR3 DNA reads TGTGCCAGCGGCCGGGGGCGAGAGACCCAGTACTTC. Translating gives CASGRGRETQYF.

CDR3 bases: TGTGCCAGCAGGCTGACAGGGGGCACAGATACGCAGTATTTT. It yields the protein CASRLTGGTDTQYF. The gene calls are TRBV28 and TRBJ2-3; 8 bases line up with TRBD1. The CDR3 is 14 amino acids. Germline values: CDR1 MDHEN, CDR2 SYDVKM. V lost 6 bases, J lost 1 base, and 3 bases stayed unmatched.